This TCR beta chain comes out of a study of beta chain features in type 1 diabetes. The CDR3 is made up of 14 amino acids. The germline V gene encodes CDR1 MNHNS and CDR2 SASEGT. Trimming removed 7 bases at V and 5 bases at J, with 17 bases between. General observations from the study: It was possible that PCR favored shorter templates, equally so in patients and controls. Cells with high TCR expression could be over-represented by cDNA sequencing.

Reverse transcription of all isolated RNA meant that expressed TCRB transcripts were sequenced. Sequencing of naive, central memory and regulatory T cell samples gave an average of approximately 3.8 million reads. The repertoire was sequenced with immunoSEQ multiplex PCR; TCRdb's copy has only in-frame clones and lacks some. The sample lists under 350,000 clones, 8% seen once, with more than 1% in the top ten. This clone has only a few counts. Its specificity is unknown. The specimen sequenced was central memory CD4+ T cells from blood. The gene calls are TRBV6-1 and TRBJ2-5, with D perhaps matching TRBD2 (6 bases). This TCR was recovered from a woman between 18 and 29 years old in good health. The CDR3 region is CASTLNRGGETQYF. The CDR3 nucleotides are TGTGCCAGCACCTTAAATAGAGGAGGGGAGACCCAGTACTTC.